A selection of T cell receptor beta chains follows, all from one sample in a study of T cells in Graves' hyperthyroidism and ophthalmopathy. TCRdb passed the multiplex PCR reads through MiXCR, listing each CDR3 protein once. The repertoire holds about 380,000 distinct CDR3 sequences, with roughly 20% as singletons. Sequenced: blood. These receptors all stem from a man aged 18 to 29 with Graves' ophthalmopathy. CDR3s leave out the opening cysteine and the closing phenylalanine or tryptophan. The D gene is left open where the match is weak.

TRBV7-8	TRBJ1-1	NA	ASRWANTEAF
TRBV5-1	TRBJ2-7	NA	ASSLGQENYEQY
TRBV6-1	TRBJ1-2	NA	ATLSRDTYYGYT
TRBV14	TRBJ1-5	TRBD1	ASSQEEGQGDQPQH
TRBV7-3	TRBJ2-2	NA	ASSTQVGPGELF
TRBV9	TRBJ2-1	TRBD2	ASSHGGSDEQF
TRBV28	TRBJ2-5	TRBD2	ASSLGSSGGKKTQY
TRBV11-1	TRBJ2-1	NA	ASSSLPGDLYNEQF
TRBV10-3	TRBJ2-5	NA	AISQTSLGETQY
TRBV5-1	TRBJ2-1	NA	ASSLLGLASPDEQF
TRBV12-3/TRBV12-4	TRBJ2-2	NA	ASSLGQWEIAGELF
TRBV5-5	TRBJ2-7	NA	ASSLGQGPPYEQY
TRBV6-5	TRBJ1-2	NA	ASSYRTGGHYGYT
TRBV6-1	TRBJ1-1	NA	ASSAGSNTEAF
TRBV10-3	TRBJ2-5	TRBD2	AISSGGTETQY
TRBV7-8	TRBJ1-2	TRBD1	ASSFLRDRAYNYGYT
TRBV27	TRBJ2-7	TRBD1	ASSSIRTGGEQY
TRBV18	TRBJ2-1	TRBD2	ASSPTSEDNEQF
TRBV4-1	TRBJ1-4	NA	ASSQAPGTANEKLF
TRBV7-2	TRBJ1-1	NA	ATSEPGNTEAF
TRBV7-3	TRBJ2-2	TRBD1	ASSPRTGGTGELF
TRBV7-9	TRBJ2-3	NA	ASSPDRYRADTQY